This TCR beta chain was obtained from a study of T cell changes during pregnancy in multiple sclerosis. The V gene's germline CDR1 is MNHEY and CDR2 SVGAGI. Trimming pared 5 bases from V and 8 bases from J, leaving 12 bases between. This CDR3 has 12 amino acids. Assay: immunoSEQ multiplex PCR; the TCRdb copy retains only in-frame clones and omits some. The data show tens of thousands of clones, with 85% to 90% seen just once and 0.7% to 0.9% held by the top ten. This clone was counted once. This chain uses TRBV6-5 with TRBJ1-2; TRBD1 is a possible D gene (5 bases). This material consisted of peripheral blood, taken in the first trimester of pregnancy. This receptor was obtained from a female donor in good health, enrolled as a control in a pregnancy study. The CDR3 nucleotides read TGTGCCAGCAGTAAGACAGATTCAGGCTACACCTTC. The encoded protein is CASSKTDSGYTF.